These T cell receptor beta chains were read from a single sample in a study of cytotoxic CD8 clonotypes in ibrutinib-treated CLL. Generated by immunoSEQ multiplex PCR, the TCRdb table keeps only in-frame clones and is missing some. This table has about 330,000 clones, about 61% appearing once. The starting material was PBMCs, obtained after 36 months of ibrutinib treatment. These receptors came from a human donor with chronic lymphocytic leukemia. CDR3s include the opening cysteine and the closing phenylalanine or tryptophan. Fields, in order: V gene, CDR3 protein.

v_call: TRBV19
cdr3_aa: CASSPTSGSNSEQFF

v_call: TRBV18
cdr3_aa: CASSPYTGELFF

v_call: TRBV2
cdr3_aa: CASARYNEQFF

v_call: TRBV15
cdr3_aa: CATSRRGVGTQYF

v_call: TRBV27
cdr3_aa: CASSWGTIPNEQFF

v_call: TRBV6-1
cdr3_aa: CASSEAGQPGTYGYTF

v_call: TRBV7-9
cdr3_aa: CASSSPGAGGAYNEQFF

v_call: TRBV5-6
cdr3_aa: CASSLGRYEQYF

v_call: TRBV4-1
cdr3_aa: CASSQVSRGLGSNQPQHF

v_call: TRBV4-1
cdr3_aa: CASSQDRSGTDTQYF

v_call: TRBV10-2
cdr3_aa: CATNDGTGQFF

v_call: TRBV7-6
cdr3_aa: CASSLLASGSPTSYEQYF

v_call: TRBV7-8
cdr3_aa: CASSLVDREETQYF

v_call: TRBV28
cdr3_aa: CASSVGQGTSYEQYF

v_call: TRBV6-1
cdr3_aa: CASVDRGEKLFF

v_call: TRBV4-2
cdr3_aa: CASSQETSGGAITDTQYF

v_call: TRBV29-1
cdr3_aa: CSVETDTNYGYTF

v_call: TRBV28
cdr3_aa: CASSLTEWGGTGELFF

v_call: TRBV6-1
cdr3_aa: CASSVQGAYSYEQYF

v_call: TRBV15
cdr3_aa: CATSRDWGDWMVGPDTQYF

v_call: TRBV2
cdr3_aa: CASTLDSSYNSPLHF

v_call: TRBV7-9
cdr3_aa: CASWGGNEQFF

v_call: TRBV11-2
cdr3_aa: CASSPFTLTRDPRSSPLHF

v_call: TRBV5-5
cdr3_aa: CASSPLSSYEQYF

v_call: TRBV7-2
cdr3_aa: CASSYFNANTGELFF

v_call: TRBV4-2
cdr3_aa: CASSLGMRGTEAFF

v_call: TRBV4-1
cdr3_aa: CASSQVLAGAGDTQYF

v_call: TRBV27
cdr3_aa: CASSLAGHNEQFF

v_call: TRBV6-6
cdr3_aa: CASSYRPFNEQFF

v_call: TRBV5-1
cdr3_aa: CASSFAGVGGPWDTQYF

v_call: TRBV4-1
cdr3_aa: CASSQGLYNEQFF

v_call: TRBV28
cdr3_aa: CASRSGRQFF

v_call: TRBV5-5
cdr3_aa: CASSSFRDYEQYF

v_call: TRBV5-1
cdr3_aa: CASRNGTSYNEQFF

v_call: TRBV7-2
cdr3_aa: CASKGNSPLHF

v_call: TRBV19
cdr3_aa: CASSILGQPQHF

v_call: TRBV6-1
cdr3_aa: CASSEAAGWETQYF

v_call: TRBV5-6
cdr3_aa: CASSQDRGGYGYTF

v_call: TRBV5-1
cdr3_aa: CASRAGGPHEQYF

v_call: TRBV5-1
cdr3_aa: CASSPSDRGGGYTF

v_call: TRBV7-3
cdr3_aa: CASSLTMGGFPYEQYF

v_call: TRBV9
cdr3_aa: CASSSRWDGAFF

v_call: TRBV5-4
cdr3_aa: CASSREQGIPFF

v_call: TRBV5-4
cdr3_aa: CASSKGSYEQYF

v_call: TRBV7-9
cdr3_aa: CASSLIQGNYGYTF

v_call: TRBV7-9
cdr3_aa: CASSSSGRETQYF

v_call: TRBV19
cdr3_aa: CASSSRTTDTF

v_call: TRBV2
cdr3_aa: CASSEVPVEQYF

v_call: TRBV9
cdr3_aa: CASSVGLVGFAGELFF

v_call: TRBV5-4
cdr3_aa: CASSQNPTGNEKLFF

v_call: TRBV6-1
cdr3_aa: CASWGRWELFF

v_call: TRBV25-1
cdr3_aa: CASSATSYTGELFF

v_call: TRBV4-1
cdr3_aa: CASSQDSRESYEQYF

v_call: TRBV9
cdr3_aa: CASSVTTGGASYNEQFF

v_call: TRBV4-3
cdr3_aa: CASSQLPLAGELGELFF

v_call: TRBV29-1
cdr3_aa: CSVRDYEQYF

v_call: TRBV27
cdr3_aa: CASSPIFLQGPSGANVLTF

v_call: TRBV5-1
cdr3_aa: CASSFGVDPYEQYF